Included here is one TCR beta chain sequence, with context. The germline CDR1 and CDR2 sequences are MNHNS and SASEGT. The CDR3 is 15 amino acids. The junction had 7 bases not matched to a gene; V was cut back by 4 bases and J by 2 bases. Clones were read by immunoSEQ multiplex PCR, and TCRdb kept only the in-frame ones, dropping some. Of 45,000 to 50,000 clones in the sample, around 83% were seen once. The data were taken from a study of PD-L1 blockade in urothelial cancer. Overall study context: When patients started atezolizumab around 2014, it was given at 1,200 mg intravenously every 3 weeks. Anywhere from 0 to 3 prior chemotherapy regimens had been received by patients. Blood samples had a median of around 140,000 T cells, 75,000 or so unique TCRs, and clonality roughly 0.08.

The sample's time point: pretreatment peripheral blood. The sequencing here drew on PBMCs, taken around atezolizumab (anti-PD-L1) treatment. The chain links TRBV6-1 to TRBJ2-5, with 7 nucleotides matching TRBD2. This TCR was sampled from a man in his forties or fifties with urothelial cancer. CDR3 DNA: TGTGCCAGCAGTGCGTTTGCGGGGGTTCAAGAGACCCAGTACTTC. Its translation is CASSAFAGVQETQYF.